This passage covers 23 T cell receptor beta chains from one sample sequenced in a study of blood T cells in healthy people across ages (dated by TCRdb to 2015 to 2017). Receptor amplification or capture employed 5' RACE. The sequencing machine was an Illumina HiSeq 2500. A second PCR of roughly 7 to 12 cycles was run with a J-beta primer mix and a sample-barcoded 5' primer. TCRdb applied fastp at Q25 and MiXCR to the public reads, then kept only in-frame beta chains. CDR3 protein duplicates are merged, each entry listing the most common genes and DNA. The sample data list about 730,000 distinct CDR3 sequences, and about 40% of these were observed just once. The top ten hold under 25% of the sample. The sequencing sample was made of blood. The receptors were sampled from a woman in her sixties or seventies in good health.

This clonotype was observed a single time. The genes are TRBV12-3 or TRBV12-4 and TRBJ2-7; D tentatively fits TRBD1 or TRBD2 (5 bases each). V lost 2 bases to trimming and J lost 3 bases, with 17 bases between them. CDR3 size: 16 residues. This chain's CDR3 is CASSLTNGGPIYEQYF. CDR3 DNA sequence: TGTGCCAGCAGTTTAACGAATGGGGGACCGATCTACGAGCAGTACTTC.

This clonotype was picked up many times. The chain has TRBV7-6 and TRBJ2-3; possibly TRBD2 for D (6 bases). CDR1 is SGHVS and CDR2 is FNYEAQ in the germline V gene. The V and J ends lost 4 bases and 1 base respectively, with 12 bases between them. This CDR3 is built from 15 residues. The CDR3 DNA reads TGTGCCAGCAGCTCCCCCGGGAGTGGCACAGATACGCAGTATTTT. Protein: CASSSPGSGTDTQYF.

This clonotype was observed at least ten times. The gene calls are TRBV29-1 and TRBJ2-4; a weak D match, TRBD1 (6 bases). This CDR3 has 13 amino acids. The germline V and J ends were trimmed by 3 bases and 9 bases, with 15 bases remaining between them. The V gene's germline CDR1 is SQVTM and CDR2 ANQGSEA. The CDR3 DNA reads TGCAGCGTTGATGAGCCAGGGGATCGCATTCAGTACTTC. This gives the protein CSVDEPGDRIQYF.

The chain is built from TRBV12-3 or TRBV12-4 and TRBJ2-7; TRBD1 or TRBD2 may be the D gene (5 bases each). The CDR3 consists of 15 residues. V was shortened by 7 bases and J by 0 bases, with 16 bases between the two germline ends. The CDR3 DNA sequence: TGTGCCAGCACCCTAAACGGGGCCTTCTCCTACGAGCAGTACTTC. Its protein product is CASTLNGAFSYEQYF.

The V gene is TRBV20-1, the J gene TRBJ1-1; D is uncertain. Germline assignment: CDR1 DFQATT and CDR2 SNEGSKA (reference sequence). V was clipped by 0 bases and J by 1 base, with 9 bases between them. The CDR3 has 14 residues. The CDR3 DNA reads as TGCAGTGCTAGAGATATACAGACGAACACTGAAGCTTTCTTT. Translation: CSARDIQTNTEAFF.

This clonotype has a handful of counts. The rearrangement joins TRBV2 to TRBJ1-2; a weak D match, TRBD1 (5 bases). Trimming removed 0 bases at V and 4 bases at J, with 18 bases between. This CDR3 has 17 residues. Germline CDR1 and CDR2: SNHLY and FYNNEI. CDR3: CASSEALGQGFFYGYTF. The CDR3, as DNA: TGTGCCAGCAGTGAAGCGCTGGGGCAGGGCTTTTTCTATGGCTACACCTTC.

This clonotype was counted a single time. The chain is built from TRBV2 and TRBJ2-3; TRBD2 aligns across 9 bases. V was clipped by 1 base and J by 1 base; unmatched bases: 3. The length of the CDR3 is 16 residues. Germline V lookup: CDR1 SNHLY, CDR2 FYNNEI. The CDR3 loop reads CASSEGSSGGTDTQYF. The CDR3 nucleotides are TGTGCCAGCAGTGAAGGGTCTAGCGGGGGCACAGATACGCAGTATTTT.

This chain joins TRBV12-3 or TRBV12-4 and TRBJ1-2; maybe TRBD1 (6 bases). Trimming pared 7 bases from V and 6 bases from J, leaving 21 bases between. CDR3 size: 15 residues. The CDR3 DNA reads as TGTGCCAGCACCCAGATCGGGACATTTCCCAATGGCTACACCTTC. It encodes CASTQIGTFPNGYTF.

V is TRBV7-3 and J is TRBJ1-1, with D possibly TRBD1 on 6 matching bases. Germline CDR1 SGHTA, CDR2 FQGTGA. CDR3 length: 16 residues. V gave up 2 bases and J gave up 2 bases, with 15 bases separating them. The CDR3 region is CASSLGGSLKNTEAFF. Written as DNA, the CDR3 is TGTGCCAGCAGCTTAGGGGGCAGCCTGAAAAACACTGAAGCTTTCTTT.

This clonotype was picked up a small number of times. This chain connects TRBV7-2 to TRBJ2-7; D is perhaps TRBD2 (5 bases). CDR1 is SGHTA and CDR2 is FQGNSA in the germline V gene. V lost 8 bases and J lost 3, with 8 bases in between. The CDR3 has 11 residues. This chain's CDR3 is CASAGIYEQYF. In nucleotides, the CDR3 is TGTGCCAGCGCGGGTATCTACGAGCAGTACTTC.

This clonotype was seen ten or more times. V is TRBV29-1 and J is TRBJ2-7; D may be TRBD1 or TRBD2 (5 bases each). The V gene lost 0 bases and the J gene lost 4 bases, with 7 bases spanning the gap. Germline CDR1 and CDR2: SQVTM and ANQGSEA. There are 12 residues in the CDR3. In DNA, the CDR3 is TGCAGCGTTGAAGAGGGACCTTACGAGCAGTACTTC. Its translation is CSVEEGPYEQYF.

This chain links TRBV9 with TRBJ2-3; weak D call: TRBD1 (5 bases). From germline, CDR1 is SGDLS and CDR2 YYNGEE. This CDR3 is built from 15 residues. V was cut by 0 bases and J by 3 bases, with 11 bases left in between. The CDR3 bases are TGTGCCAGCAGCGTAGGCGGACATCTGACAGATACGCAGTATTTT. The encoded protein is CASSVGGHLTDTQYF.

A few counts support this clonotype. The chain carries TRBV15 and TRBJ2-3; TRBD2 matches at 10 bases. V shed 3 bases, J shed 1 base, and the junction held 4 bases outside the gene matches. Germline V lookup: CDR1 LNHNV, CDR2 YYDKDF (reference sequence). The CDR3 is made up of 16 amino acids. CDR3 nucleotide sequence: TGTGCCACCAGCAGGGATCTAGCGGGGGGCACAGATACGCAGTATTTT. Translating it yields CATSRDLAGGTDTQYF.

On this clonotype itself: One base away lies a much larger clone, so this may be a sequencing read error. This sequence joins TRBV25-1 and TRBJ1-4; tentative D call: TRBD1 (6 bases). V lost 4 bases and J lost 4, with 13 bases in between. CDR1 and CDR2 from the germline V gene are MGHDK and SYGVNS. The CDR3 covers 15 residues. Here the CDR3 reads CASSGVTGFNEKLFF. Here the CDR3 DNA reads TGTGCCAGCAGTGGAGTCACAGGGTTTAATGAAAAACTGTTTTTT. The whole variable domain, remainder taken from reference TRBV25-1 and TRBJ1-4, is EADIYQTPRYLVIGTGKKITLECSQTMGHDKMYWYQQDPGMELHLIHYSYGVNSTEKGDLSSESTVSRIRTEHFPLTLESARPSHTSQYLCASSGVTGFNEKLFFGSGTQLSVL.

This clonotype has a count of ten or more. The chain couples TRBV5-1 to TRBJ1-2, with a tentative D call TRBD1 (6 bases). Per germline, CDR1 SGHRS and CDR2 YFSETQ. Trimming removed 4 bases at V and 0 bases at J, with 10 bases between. The CDR3 spans 14 residues. CDR3 sequence: CASSGWTANYGYTF. CDR3 bases: TGCGCCAGCAGCGGGTGGACAGCTAACTATGGCTACACCTTC.

CDR3 sequence: CASSLSEDEQYF. CDR3 bases: TGCGCCAGCAGCTTGAGTGAGGACGAGCAGTACTTC. The chain is built from TRBV5-1 and TRBJ2-7, with no clear D. From germline, CDR1 is SGHRS and CDR2 YFSETQ. This CDR3 is 12 amino acids long. Trimming pared 1 base from V and 5 bases from J, leaving 7 bases between.

This clonotype was seen many times. The chain joins TRBV10-3 to TRBJ1-2; TRBD1 aligns across 7 bases. From germline, CDR1 is ENHRY and CDR2 SYGVKD. The CDR3 runs 15 residues. V lost 7 bases to trimming and J lost 0 bases; unmatched junction nucleotides: 8. The chain's CDR3 is CAITSQGSPNYGYTF. The DNA of the CDR3 is TGTGCCATCACTTCACAGGGGTCCCCTAACTATGGCTACACCTTC.

The chain has TRBV20-1 and TRBJ2-1; D call uncertain. From germline, CDR1 is DFQATT and CDR2 SNEGSKA (reference sequence). V lost 0 bases and J lost 7, with 7 bases in between. The CDR3 has 12 residues. The CDR3 nucleotides are TGCAGTGCTAGAGAGCCTGGGAATGAGCAGTTCTTC. Protein: CSAREPGNEQFF.

By share, this clonotype counts as medium-sized. The rearrangement links TRBV20-1 to TRBJ2-7; D is unclear. Germline lookup yields CDR1 DFQATT and CDR2 SNEGSKA (reference sequence). The V and J ends lost 1 base and 0 bases respectively, with 13 bases between them. This CDR3 is built from 15 residues. The CDR3 sequence: CSARVEGLSSYEQYF. The CDR3 nucleotides are TGCAGTGCTAGAGTCGAAGGGTTGAGCTCCTACGAGCAGTACTTC.

This clonotype was counted only a few times. The CDR3 DNA follows: TGTGCCAGCAGCCGACAACTAGCGCAACAAGAGACCCAGTACTTC. Protein: CASSRQLAQQETQYF. The chain uses TRBV4-2 and TRBJ2-5, with 7 bases fitting TRBD2. The V and J ends lost 4 bases and 2 bases, in that order; junction bases with no gene match: 7. The CDR3 length is 15 residues. Germline V CDR1 and CDR2: LGHNA, YNFKEQ.

This sequence joins TRBV6-1 and TRBJ2-1; no clear D. Deletions cut 0 bases from V and 6 bases from J, with 6 bases between. Germline lookup yields CDR1 MNHNS and CDR2 SASEGT. There are 13 residues in the CDR3. CDR3 residues: CASSEAWSNEQFF. The CDR3 DNA sequence: TGTGCCAGCAGTGAAGCATGGAGCAATGAGCAGTTCTTC.

This chain uses TRBV10-3 with TRBJ2-7; TRBD2 matches 9 bases. The J call may be wrong; the DNA end is better matched by TRBJ2-5. Germline lookup yields CDR1 ENHRY and CDR2 SYGVKD. This CDR3 region has 16 residues. Here the CDR3 DNA reads TGTGCCATCAGTGATGTTGGCGGGGGGGAATGGGAGACCCAGTACTTC. It encodes CAISDVGGGEWETQYF.

This clonotype appeared once. The junction does not match germline at one end; this may be a read error. V is TRBV27 and J is TRBJ1-6; 8 nucleotides align to TRBD1. Germline V gene lookup returns CDR1 MNHEY and CDR2 SMNVEV (reference sequence). This CDR3 has 15 amino acids. Here the CDR3 DNA reads TGTGCCAGCAGCGGCGTGACAGGGGATGATTCACCCCCCCACTTT. It translates to CASSGVTGDDSPPHF.